Below are 11 T cell receptor beta chains sequenced from a single sample in a study of T cells expressing NK-cell markers. Reanalyzing the 5' RACE reads, TCRdb keeps one entry per CDR3 protein, without DNA. Found here are about 550,000 distinct CDR3 sequences; the top ten clones hold approximately 3.6%. The sequenced material came from blood T cells: a sorted CD56 or NKG2C T cell subset, CD4+ or CD8+ T cells, or bulk PBMC T cells (not recorded which). These receptors all stem from a man aged 18 to 29 in good health.

Here the CDR3 reads CASSLTSSSTDTQYF. This chain uses TRBV4-3 with TRBJ2-3; the D call of TRBD2 rests on TCRdb alone, since no DNA is present to check it. The CDR3 runs 15 residues. Germline values: CDR1 LGHNA, CDR2 YSLEER.

V and J are TRBV2 and TRBJ2-3. The CDR3 runs 14 residues. Per the germline V gene, CDR1 is SNHLY and CDR2 is FYNNEI. CDR3 residues: CASSEPQGTDTQYF.

The gene calls are TRBV5-1 and TRBJ2-3; with no DNA, the TCRdb D assignment of TRBD1 cannot be verified. Germline loops: CDR1 SGHRS, CDR2 YFSETQ. The CDR3 is made up of 14 amino acids. The CDR3: CASARGGSTDTQYF.

This chain connects TRBV12-3 or TRBV12-4 to TRBJ2-2; no DNA is available, so the TRBD1 call from TCRdb remains unchecked. The CDR3 covers 15 residues. The CDR3 sequence is CASSFGGAVAGELFF.

CDR3 protein: CASSTRQGPGEQYF. The chain recombines TRBV7-2 with TRBJ2-7; as DNA is missing, the TRBD1 call by TCRdb cannot be tested. There are 14 residues in the CDR3. Germline assignment: CDR1 SGHTA and CDR2 FQGNSA. The variable domain in full, with the rest retrieved from reference TRBV7-2 and TRBJ2-7, is GAGVSQSPSNKVTEKGKDVELRCDPISGHTALYWYRQSLGQGLEFLIYFQGNSAPDKSGLPSDRFSAERTGGSVSTLTIQRTQQEDSAVYLCASSTRQGPGEQYFGPGTRLTVT.

The chain has TRBV15 and TRBJ2-5; TCRdb picks TRBD2, but there is no DNA to check that call. Germline lookup yields CDR1 LNHNV and CDR2 YYDKDF (reference sequence). This CDR3 spans 17 amino acids. CDR3 sequence reads: CATSREIGGSVWETQYF.

V gene TRBV11-1 combines with J gene TRBJ2-1; the D call from TCRdb, TRBD2, cannot be confirmed without DNA. CDR1 and CDR2 from the germline V gene are SGHAT and FQDESV (reference sequence). The CDR3 totals 17 residues. CDR3 residues: CASSGTLIAGGYNEQFF.

The chain links TRBV12-3 or TRBV12-4 to TRBJ1-2. The CDR3 sequence is 15 residues long. CDR3 sequence: CASSPARMANYGYTF.

The chain recombines TRBV6-1 with TRBJ1-2. CDR1 is MNHNS, CDR2 SASEGT, per germline. The CDR3 has 12 amino acids. This CDR3 is CASSHLNYGYTF.

The J gene is TRBJ2-1, the V gene TRBV5-1; the D call from TCRdb, TRBD1, cannot be confirmed without DNA. Germline loops: CDR1 SGHRS, CDR2 YFSETQ. CDR3 size: 16 residues. CDR3: CASSSDSGGRHNEQFF.

V usage is TRBV29-1 and J usage is TRBJ2-1; TCRdb returns TRBD1, unconfirmable since there is no DNA. This CDR3 has 16 amino acids. CDR1 is SQVTM and CDR2 is ANQGSEA in the germline V gene. CDR3 sequence reads: CSVQPTGGASYNEQFF.